The 9 T cell receptor beta chains reported below all come from one sample, sequenced in a study of blood T cell repertoires in COVID-19. This table comes from immunoSEQ multiplex PCR, and its TCRdb copy is limited to in-frame clones, with some not included. The sample has approximately 210,000 clones, roughly four fifths seen once. The sequenced sample was PBMCs or T cells enriched from blood (not recorded which). Receptors were obtained from a middle-aged man who had recovered from COVID-19.

Only one count was recorded for this clone. The V and J genes are TRBV5-1 and TRBJ2-7, with D tentatively TRBD2 (7 bases). The CDR3 spans 14 residues. Germline CDR1 reads SGHRS; CDR2 reads YFSETQ. Trimming took off 4 bases at V and 1 base at J, with 12 bases between the two ends. CDR3 nucleotide sequence: TGCGCCAGCAGCCTGGGAGGGGGTTCCTACGAGCAGTACTTC. Amino acids: CASSLGGGSYEQYF.

The chain employs TRBV7-9 and TRBJ2-7; maybe TRBD1 (5 bases). CDR3 length: 13 amino acids. Trimming stripped 4 bases from V and 0 bases from J, with 7 bases between. Germline assignment: CDR1 SEHNR and CDR2 FQNEAQ (reference sequence). CDR3 sequence: CASSWGTSYEQYV. CDR3 sequence (DNA): TGTGCCAGCAGCTGGGGCACCTCCTACGAGCAGTACGTC.

J is TRBJ1-5 and V is TRBV28; 7 positions agree with TRBD1. The CDR3 runs 15 residues. Germline loops: CDR1 MDHEN, CDR2 SYDVKM. Trimming at V came to 6 bases and at J to 2 bases, leaving 7 bases not matched to a gene. The CDR3 bases are TGTGCCAGCAGCTCGACAGGGTGGGGCAATCAGCCCCAGCATTTT. Translating gives CASSSTGWGNQPQHF.

This clone showed up just a few times. This chain joins TRBV19 and TRBJ2-1; tentatively, D is TRBD2 (5 bases). Trimming stripped 5 bases from V and 0 bases from J, with 14 bases between. Looked up from germline, CDR1 is LNHDA and CDR2 is SQIVND (reference sequence). The CDR3 has 16 amino acids. Here the CDR3 DNA reads TGTGCCAGTAGTTCACACACGGGAAGCTCCTACAATGAGCAGTTCTTC. This codes for CASSSHTGSSYNEQFF.

The V gene is TRBV4-1, the J gene TRBJ2-1; TRBD1 matches at 8 bases. V was pared by 1 base and J by 7 bases, with 15 bases of the junction left unmatched. CDR3 size: 18 residues. Germline lookup yields CDR1 MGHRA and CDR2 YSYEKL. The CDR3 nucleotides are TGCGCCAGCAGCCAAGCCAGAGGACAGGGTGAGTTATGGAATGAGCAGTTCTTC. This gives the protein CASSQARGQGELWNEQFF.

The chain combines TRBV3-1 (or the pseudogene TRBV3-2) with TRBJ2-6, with D possibly matching TRBD2 (5 bases). V shed 3 bases and J shed 13 bases, with 16 bases lying between them. Germline V gene lookup returns CDR1 LGHDT and CDR2 YNNKEL (reference sequence). CDR3 size: 14 residues. CDR3 amino acids: CASSQLKDGLVLTF. In DNA, the CDR3 is TGTGCCAGCAGCCAGTTGAAGGACGGACTGGTCCTGACTTTC.

The chain is built from TRBV3-1 (or the pseudogene TRBV3-2) and TRBJ1-1, with 8 nucleotides matching TRBD1. This CDR3 has 15 amino acids. The J segment lost 11 bases and the V segment lost 3 bases, leaving 14 bases of the junction unmatched. The germline V gene encodes CDR1 LGHDT and CDR2 YNNKEL (reference sequence). CDR3 protein: CASSHARGRDGGAFF. CDR3 coding DNA: TGTGCCAGCAGCCATGCCAGGGGGCGAGACGGCGGGGCTTTCTTT.

The chain employs TRBV5-4 and TRBJ1-2, with unresolved D. Trimming removed 4 bases at V and 3 bases at J, with 13 bases between. CDR3 size: 14 residues. Looked up from germline, CDR1 is SGHNT and CDR2 is YYREEE (reference sequence). CDR3 bases: TGTGCCAGCAGCGTCGAGGTTGCTGACTATGGCTACACCTTC. Translating it yields CASSVEVADYGYTF.

The chain is built from TRBV29-1 and TRBJ1-4; unclear D gene. CDR3 length: 12 amino acids. Germline loops: CDR1 SQVTM, CDR2 ANQGSEA. The ends were cut back, 4 bases at V and 3 bases at J, with 6 bases in the middle. The CDR3 nucleotides are TGCAGCGTTGCCCGGGCTAATGAAAAACTGTTTTTT. Translating it yields CSVARANEKLFF.